The 8 T cell receptor beta chains given below trace back to one sample, sequenced in a study of blood T cell repertoires in COVID-19. TCRdb's copy holds only in-frame clones and misses some; the assay was immunoSEQ multiplex PCR. The sample has approximately 49,000 clones, nearly 90% seen once; the top ten hold roughly 3%. The specimen was peripheral blood. The receptors were gathered from a man aged 50 to 60 with active COVID-19.

Concerning this clone itself: Other DNA variants within this sample encode the same CDR3. J is TRBJ2-7 and V is TRBV5-1, with 13 bases lining up with TRBD2. The J segment lost 6 bases and the V segment lost 5 bases, leaving 8 bases of the junction unmatched. There are 15 residues in the CDR3. Germline V gives CDR1 SGHRS, CDR2 YFSETQ. CDR3 nucleotide sequence: TGCGCCAGCAGTCCTGGACTAGCGGGGGCGGGCGAGCAGTACGTC. It codes for CASSPGLAGAGEQYV.

The rearrangement links TRBV12-3 or TRBV12-4 to TRBJ1-6; D is perhaps TRBD1 (6 bases). With 5 bases removed from V and 12 bases from J, the gap between germline ends came to 8 bases. This CDR3 is built from 11 residues. The CDR3 region is CASSLRGPLHF. The CDR3 coding sequence is TGTGCCAGCAGTCTCAGGGGACCCCTCCACTTT.

This chain links TRBV27 with TRBJ2-2, with 9 bases fitting TRBD2. CDR1 MNHEY and CDR2 SMNVEV come from the germline V gene (reference sequence). Trimming cost V 3 bases and J 1 base; bases outside gene matches: 3. CDR3 length: 16 amino acids. CDR3 bases: TGTGCCAGCAGTTTTAGCGGGGGTTTGAACACCGGGGAGCTGTTTTTT. It specifies CASSFSGGLNTGELFF.

The chain recombines TRBV30 with TRBJ1-1; weak D call: TRBD1 (5 bases). Per germline, CDR1 GTSNPN and CDR2 SVGIG (reference sequence). CDR3 length equals 11 residues. Trimming took off 7 bases at V and 1 base at J, with 7 bases between the two ends. The CDR3 region is CALTENTEAFF. The CDR3 region has the DNA TGTGCCTTGACAGAGAACACTGAAGCTTTCTTT.

This clone was counted once. The chain employs TRBV2 and TRBJ2-5; TRBD2 matches 11 bases. The V segment lost 3 bases and the J segment 7 bases; nucleotides outside the gene matches: 7. The CDR3 contains 15 residues. Germline loops: CDR1 SNHLY, CDR2 FYNNEI. The CDR3 DNA is TGTGCCAGCAGTGAGGGGACTAGCGGCTCTCGGACCCAGTACTTC. It translates to CASSEGTSGSRTQYF.

The chain combines TRBV5-5 with TRBJ1-1; the D is unclear. Germline loops: CDR1 SGHKS, CDR2 YYEKEE (reference sequence). Trimming removed 2 bases at V and 1 base at J, with 3 bases between. The CDR3 has 12 residues. The CDR3 spells CASSFGNTEAFF. The CDR3 nucleotides read TGTGCCAGCAGCTTCGGGAACACTGAAGCTTTCTTT.

This clone has just one count. A junction boundary mismatches the germline segment, possibly from a read error. The rearrangement uses TRBV11-2 and TRBJ1-1; no firm D call. The CDR3 runs 15 residues. Looked up from germline, CDR1 is SGHAT and CDR2 is FQNNGV. The CDR3 reads CASSLDPAKRSLRLF. CDR3 nucleotide sequence: TGTGCCAGCAGCTTAGATCCGGCAAAGCGGTCACTCAGGCTGTTT.

The chain is built from TRBV15 and TRBJ2-5, with 8 nucleotides matching TRBD1. The CDR3 consists of 19 residues. Germline CDR1 LNHNV, CDR2 YYDKDF (reference sequence). Losses at the gene ends were 1 base for V and 4 bases for J; bases not matched to a gene: 17. The CDR3 region has the DNA TGTGCCACCAGCAGAGGCCAGGGGGCGCGGCATAAGCAGGGAGAGACCCAGTACTTC. Amino acids: CATSRGQGARHKQGETQYF.